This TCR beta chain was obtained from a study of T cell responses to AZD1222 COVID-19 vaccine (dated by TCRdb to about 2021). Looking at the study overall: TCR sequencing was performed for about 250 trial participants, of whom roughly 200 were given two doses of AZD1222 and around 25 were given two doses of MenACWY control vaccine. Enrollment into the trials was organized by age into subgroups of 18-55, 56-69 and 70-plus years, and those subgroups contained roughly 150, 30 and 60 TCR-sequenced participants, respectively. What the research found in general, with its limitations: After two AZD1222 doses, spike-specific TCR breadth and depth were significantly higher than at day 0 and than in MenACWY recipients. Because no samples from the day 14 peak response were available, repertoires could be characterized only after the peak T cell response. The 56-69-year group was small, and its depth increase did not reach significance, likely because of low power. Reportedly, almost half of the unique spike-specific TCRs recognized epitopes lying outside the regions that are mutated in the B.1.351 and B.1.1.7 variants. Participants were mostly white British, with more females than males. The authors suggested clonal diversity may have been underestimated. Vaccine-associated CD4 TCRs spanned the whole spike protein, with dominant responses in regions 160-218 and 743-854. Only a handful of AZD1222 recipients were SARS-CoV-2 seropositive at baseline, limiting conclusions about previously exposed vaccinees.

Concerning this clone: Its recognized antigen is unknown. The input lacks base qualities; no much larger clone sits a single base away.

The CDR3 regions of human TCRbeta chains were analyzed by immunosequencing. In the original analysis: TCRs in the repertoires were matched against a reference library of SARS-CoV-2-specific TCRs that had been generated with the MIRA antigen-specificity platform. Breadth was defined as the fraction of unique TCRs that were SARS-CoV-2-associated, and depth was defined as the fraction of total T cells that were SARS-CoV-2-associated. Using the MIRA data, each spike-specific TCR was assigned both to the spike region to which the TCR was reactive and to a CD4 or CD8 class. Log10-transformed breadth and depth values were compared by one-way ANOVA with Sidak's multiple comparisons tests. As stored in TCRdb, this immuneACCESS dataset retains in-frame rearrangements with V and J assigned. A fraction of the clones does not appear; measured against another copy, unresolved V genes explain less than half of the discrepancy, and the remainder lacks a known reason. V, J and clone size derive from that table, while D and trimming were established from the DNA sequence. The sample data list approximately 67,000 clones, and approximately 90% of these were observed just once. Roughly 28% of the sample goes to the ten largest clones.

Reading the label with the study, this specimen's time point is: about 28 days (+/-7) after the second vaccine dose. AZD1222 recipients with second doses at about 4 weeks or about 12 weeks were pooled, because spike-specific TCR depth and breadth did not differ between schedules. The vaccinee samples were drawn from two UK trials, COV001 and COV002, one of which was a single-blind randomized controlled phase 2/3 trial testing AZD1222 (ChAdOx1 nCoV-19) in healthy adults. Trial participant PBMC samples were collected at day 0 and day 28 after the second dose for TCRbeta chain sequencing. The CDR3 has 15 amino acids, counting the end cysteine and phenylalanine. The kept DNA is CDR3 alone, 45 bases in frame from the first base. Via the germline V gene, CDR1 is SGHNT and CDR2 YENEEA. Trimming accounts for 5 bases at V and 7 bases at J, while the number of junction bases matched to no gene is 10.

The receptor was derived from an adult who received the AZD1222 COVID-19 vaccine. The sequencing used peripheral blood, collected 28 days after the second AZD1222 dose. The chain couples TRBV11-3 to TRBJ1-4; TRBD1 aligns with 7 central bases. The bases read TGTGCCAGCAGCCTCCGGGACAGTGGGAGTGAAAAACTGTTTTTT. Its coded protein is CASSLRDSGSEKLFF.